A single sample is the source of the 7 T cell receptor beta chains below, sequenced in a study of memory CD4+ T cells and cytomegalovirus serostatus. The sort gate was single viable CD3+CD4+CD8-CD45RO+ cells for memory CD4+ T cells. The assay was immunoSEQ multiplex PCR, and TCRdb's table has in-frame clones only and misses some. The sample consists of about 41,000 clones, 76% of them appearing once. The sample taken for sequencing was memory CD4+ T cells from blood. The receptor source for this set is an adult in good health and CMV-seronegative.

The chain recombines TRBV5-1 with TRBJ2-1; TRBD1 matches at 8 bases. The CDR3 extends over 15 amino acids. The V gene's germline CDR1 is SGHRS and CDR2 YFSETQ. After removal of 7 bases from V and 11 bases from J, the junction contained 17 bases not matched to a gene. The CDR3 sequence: CASLDGTGGSGQQFF. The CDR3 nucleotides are TGCGCCAGCCTCGACGGCACAGGGGGGTCTGGGCAGCAGTTCTTC.

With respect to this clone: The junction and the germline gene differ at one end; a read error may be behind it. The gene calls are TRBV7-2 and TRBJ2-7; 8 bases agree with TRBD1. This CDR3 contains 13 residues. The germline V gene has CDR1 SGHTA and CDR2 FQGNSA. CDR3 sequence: CASSPGQVTTPAF. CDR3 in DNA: TGTGCCAGCAGCCCGGGACAGGTGACTACCCCTGCCTTC.

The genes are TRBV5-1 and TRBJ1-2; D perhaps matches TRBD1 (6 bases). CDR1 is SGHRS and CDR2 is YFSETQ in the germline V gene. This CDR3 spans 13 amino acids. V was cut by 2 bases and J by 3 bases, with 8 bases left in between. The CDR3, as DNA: TGCGCCAGCAGCTTCTCAGGGGACTATGGCTACACCTTC. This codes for CASSFSGDYGYTF.

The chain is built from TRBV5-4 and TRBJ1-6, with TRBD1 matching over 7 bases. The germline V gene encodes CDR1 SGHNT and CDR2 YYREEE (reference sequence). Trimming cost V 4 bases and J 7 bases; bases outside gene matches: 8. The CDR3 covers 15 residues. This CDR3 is CASSIDRASNSPLHF. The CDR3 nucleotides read TGTGCCAGCAGCATTGACAGGGCGTCAAATTCACCCCTCCACTTT.

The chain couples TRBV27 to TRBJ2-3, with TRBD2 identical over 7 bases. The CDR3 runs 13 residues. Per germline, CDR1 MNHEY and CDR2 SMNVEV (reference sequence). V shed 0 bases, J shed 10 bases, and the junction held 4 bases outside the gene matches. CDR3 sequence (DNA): TGTGCCAGCAGTTTATCGCTTGCGGGAGCGCAGTATTTT. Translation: CASSLSLAGAQYF.

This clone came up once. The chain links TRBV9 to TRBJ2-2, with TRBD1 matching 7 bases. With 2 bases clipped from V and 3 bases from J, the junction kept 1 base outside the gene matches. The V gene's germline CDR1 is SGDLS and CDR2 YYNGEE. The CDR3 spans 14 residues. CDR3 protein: CASSVDRDTGELFF. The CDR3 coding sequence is TGTGCCAGCAGCGTCGACAGGGACACCGGGGAGCTGTTTTTT.

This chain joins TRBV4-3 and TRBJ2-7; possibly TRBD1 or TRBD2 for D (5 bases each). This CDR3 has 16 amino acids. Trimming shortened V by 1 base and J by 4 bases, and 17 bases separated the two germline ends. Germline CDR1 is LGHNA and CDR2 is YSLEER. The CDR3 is CASSQGPGTPLYEQYF. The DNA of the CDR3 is TGCGCCAGCAGCCAAGGCCCGGGGACGCCATTATACGAGCAGTACTTC.